The T cell receptor beta chain described here comes from a study of response to subunit inactivated influenza vaccine. Regarding the study as a whole: Every seasonal influenza vaccination brings in few new T cells, the authors suggested.

Via MiXCR, TCRdb re-called the RT-PCR reads, giving one row per CDR3 protein. Here the sample spans about 520,000 distinct CDR3 sequences, over 25% being singletons. This clonotype was counted only a few times. The antigen is undetermined. The V gene's germline CDR1 is DFQATT and CDR2 SNEGSKA (reference sequence). The CDR3 totals 12 residues. Trimming stripped 3 bases from V and 9 bases from J, with 12 bases between. The sample was CD4+ T cells sorted from PBMCs, taken 4 to 6 days after vaccination. This sequence originates from a man over 45 who received an inactivated influenza vaccine. The chain carries TRBV20-1 and TRBJ1-5; D gene unclear. In DNA form, the CDR3 reads TGCAGTGCTAGCGCGACCGTCCGGCCCCAGCATTTT. Its protein product is CSASATVRPQHF.